Below, 20 T cell receptor beta chains from the same sample are listed, as sequenced in a study of T cells after yellow fever vaccination. MiXCR, applied by TCRdb to the 5' RACE reads, yields one record per CDR3 protein. The sample carries some 340,000 distinct CDR3 sequences, approximately 4% recorded once. The source was PBMCs, collected 5 days after the yellow fever booster vaccination. These receptors all stem from a man aged 18-30 years who received the YFV17D yellow fever vaccine.

The rearrangement uses TRBV6-2 or TRBV6-3 and TRBJ2-1, with D perhaps TRBD2 (7 bases). CDR3 size: 15 residues. V was trimmed by 8 bases and J by 9 bases, leaving 23 bases between them. Germline-derived CDR1 and CDR2 are MNHEY and SVGEGT. The CDR3 DNA is TGTGCCAGCGCCCCTAAGGGGGGGGGAACCACTGAGCAGTTCTTC. Protein sequence: CASAPKGGGTTEQFF.

The rearrangement joins TRBV4-3 to TRBJ1-4; 10 bases are shared with TRBD1. V lost 4 bases, J lost 4 bases, and 6 bases stayed unmatched. Germline V CDR1 and CDR2: LGHNA, YSLEER. CDR3 length: 16 amino acids. The CDR3 sequence is CASSRTGTGVNEKLFF. The CDR3 DNA sequence: TGCGCCAGCAGCCGAACCGGGACAGGGGTTAATGAAAAACTGTTTTTT.

J is TRBJ2-3 and V is TRBV9, with TRBD1 as a possible D gene (5 bases). Looked up from germline, CDR1 is SGDLS and CDR2 is YYNGEE. The CDR3 is 15 amino acids. The V end lost 2 bases, the J end lost 6 bases, and 16 bases lay between the germline ends. Here the CDR3 reads CASSVQGVGVDTQYF. In nucleotides, the CDR3 is TGTGCCAGCAGCGTCCAGGGTGTCGGCGTGGATACGCAGTATTTT. Using reference TRBV9 and TRBJ2-3 for the parts outside the CDR3, the full variable domain is DSGVTQTPKHLITATGQRVTLRCSPRSGDLSVYWYQQSLDQGLQFLIQYYNGEERAKGNILERFSAQQFPDLHSELNLSSLELGDSALYFCASSVQGVGVDTQYFGPGTRLTVL.

This chain uses TRBV2 with TRBJ2-3; 11 bases match TRBD2. The V segment lost 11 bases and the J segment 0 bases; nucleotides outside the gene matches: 7. Germline V CDR1 and CDR2: SNHLY, FYNNEI. The CDR3 length is 15 residues. The CDR3 sequence: CAGQRLAGSTDTQYF. DNA of the CDR3: TGTGCCGGACAACGACTAGCGGGGAGCACAGATACGCAGTATTTT.

This clonotype was observed many times. CDR3 sequence reads: CSAAPGANTDTQYF. CDR3 sequence (DNA): TGCAGTGCTGCCCCAGGGGCTAACACAGATACGCAGTATTTT. The chain employs TRBV20-1 and TRBJ2-3; TRBD1 is a possible D gene (6 bases). Trimming took off 5 bases at V and 2 bases at J, with 14 bases between the two ends. The germline V gene encodes CDR1 DFQATT and CDR2 SNEGSKA (reference sequence). CDR3 length: 14 amino acids.

This clonotype was detected ten times or more. The chain has TRBV6-5 and TRBJ1-3; D not resolved. The V gene lost 0 bases and the J gene lost 4 bases, with 7 bases spanning the gap. There are 14 residues in the CDR3. Germline V lookup: CDR1 MNHEY, CDR2 SVGAGI. In DNA, the CDR3 is TGTGCCAGCAGTTACTCAGGGTCCGGAAACACCATATATTTT. Translating it yields CASSYSGSGNTIYF.

This clonotype was seen repeatedly, ten times or more. The rearrangement uses TRBV2 and TRBJ1-5; D call uncertain. This CDR3 spans 15 amino acids. The V and J ends lost 7 bases and 0 bases respectively, with 13 bases between them. CDR1 and CDR2 (germline): SNHLY, FYNNEI. CDR3 bases: TGTGCCAGCAAACGGGAGCAGTATAGCAATCAGCCCCAGCATTTT. As protein: CASKREQYSNQPQHF. Full variable domain (remainder filled in from reference TRBV2 and TRBJ1-5): EPEVTQTPSHQVTQMGQEVILRCVPISNHLYFYWYRQILGQKVEFLVSFYNNEISEKSEIFDDQFSVERPDGSNFTLKIRSTKLEDSAMYFCASKREQYSNQPQHFGDGTRLSIL.

Only a few counts were recorded for this clonotype. V gene TRBV6-1 combines with J gene TRBJ2-3, with 7 bases identical to TRBD2. V was pared by 11 bases and J by 8 bases, with 4 bases of the junction left unmatched. The length of the CDR3 is 10 residues. Germline loops: CDR1 MNHNS, CDR2 SASEGT. CDR3 in amino acids: CAAGDLTQYF. The CDR3 DNA reads TGTGCCGCGGGGGACCTTACGCAGTATTTT.

This chain links TRBV18 with TRBJ1-2; D is undetermined. Deletions cut 3 bases from V and 0 bases from J, with 11 bases between. The V gene's germline CDR1 is KGHSH and CDR2 LQKENI. The CDR3 loop spans 15 amino acids. In DNA, the CDR3 is TGTGCCAGCTCACCTCCGGGAGGGACTAACTATGGCTACACCTTC. This translates into CASSPPGGTNYGYTF.

This clonotype was detected only a few times. This chain joins TRBV20-1 and TRBJ2-3, with D uncertain. Deletions cut 3 bases from V and 2 bases from J, with 15 bases between. CDR1 and CDR2 (germline): DFQATT, SNEGSKA (reference sequence). The length of the CDR3 is 15 residues. CDR3 in amino acids: CSARAARALTDTQYF. The CDR3 nucleotides read TGCAGTGCTAGGGCCGCTAGGGCACTCACAGATACGCAGTATTTT.

This clonotype was observed a few times. The chain has TRBV20-1 and TRBJ2-1; TRBD1 matches 8 bases. Germline V gene sequence: CDR1 DFQATT, CDR2 SNEGSKA (reference sequence). The V segment lost 6 bases and the J segment 12 bases; nucleotides outside the gene matches: 7. CDR3 length: 11 residues. This CDR3 reads CSAPSGTGQFF. CDR3 bases: TGCAGTGCCCCCTCCGGGACAGGGCAGTTCTTC.

The rearrangement uses TRBV3-1 and TRBJ2-6; TRBD2 might be the D (5 bases). Trimming took off 1 base at V and 3 bases at J, with 7 bases between the two ends. The CDR3 has 15 residues. Germline loops: CDR1 LGHDT, CDR2 YNNKEL (reference sequence). For the CDR3, the DNA is TGTGCCAGCAGCCAAGCCGGAGGTGGGGCCAACGTCCTGACTTTC. It encodes CASSQAGGGANVLTF. The full variable domain, completed using reference TRBV3-1 and TRBJ2-6, is DTAVSQTPKYLVTQMGNDKSIKCEQNLGHDTMYWYKQDSKKFLKIMFSYNNKELIINETVPNRFSPKSPDKAHLNLHINSLELGDSAVYFCASSQAGGGANVLTFGAGSRLTVL.

This clonotype has only one observation. The rearrangement links TRBV7-2 to TRBJ2-2; TRBD1 is a possible D gene (6 bases). Trimming took off 4 bases at V and 3 bases at J, with 9 bases between the two ends. This CDR3 has 14 amino acids. Germline V CDR1 and CDR2: SGHTA, FQGNSA. The DNA for the CDR3 is TGTGCCAGCAGCTCGACAGGCTACACCGGGGAGCTGTTTTTT. This translates into CASSSTGYTGELFF.

This clonotype was seen more than once but under ten times. This chain joins TRBV3-1 and TRBJ2-1; TRBD2 aligns across 10 bases. With V trimmed by 6 bases and J by 4 bases, 6 bases remained unmatched. The germline gives CDR1 LGHDT, CDR2 YNNKEL (reference sequence). This CDR3 has 15 amino acids. CDR3 sequence reads: CASRLAGDSYNEQFF. The CDR3 DNA reads as TGTGCCAGCAGGCTAGCGGGGGATAGTTACAATGAGCAGTTCTTC.

The V call is TRBV5-1, the J call TRBJ2-5, with 11 bases aligning to TRBD2. This CDR3 spans 15 amino acids. Looked up from germline, CDR1 is SGHRS and CDR2 is YFSETQ. V shed 4 bases, J shed 4 bases, and the junction held 6 bases outside the gene matches. The CDR3 DNA reads as TGCGCCAGCAGCATGACTAGCGGGGAGGGAGAGACCCAGTACTTC. Encoded protein: CASSMTSGEGETQYF.

In its sample, this clonotype was seen many times. The chain has TRBV20-1 and TRBJ1-4; 12 positions match TRBD1. The CDR3 runs 14 residues. Per germline, CDR1 DFQATT and CDR2 SNEGSKA (reference sequence). Germline trimming cut 2 bases from V and 7 bases from J; bases unmatched to any gene: 2. The CDR3 coding sequence is TGCAGTGCTAGAACGGGACAGGGGGCTGAAAAACTGTTTTTT. Its protein is CSARTGQGAEKLFF.

This clonotype was detected a few times. The chain links TRBV4-3 to TRBJ1-6, with 9 bases that match TRBD1. Germline V gene lookup returns CDR1 LGHNA and CDR2 YSLEER. Trimming cost V 0 bases and J 6 bases; bases outside gene matches: 18. This CDR3 region has 21 residues. CDR3 in amino acids: CASSQDEVRTGVLMSNSPLHF. For the CDR3, the DNA is TGCGCCAGCAGCCAAGATGAGGTGAGGACAGGGGTGCTCATGAGTAATTCACCCCTCCACTTT.

This clonotype was observed a handful of times. The chain employs TRBV6-5 and TRBJ2-1; perhaps TRBD2 as D (6 bases). The CDR3 is 14 amino acids. Germline V gene data show CDR1 as MNHEY and CDR2 as SVGAGI. V was shortened by 2 bases and J by 6 bases, with 11 bases between the two germline ends. For the CDR3, the DNA is TGTGCCAGCAGTTACCGCACTAGCTTCAATGAGCAGTTCTTC. It translates to CASSYRTSFNEQFF.

There are many counts of this clonotype. The V gene is TRBV27, the J gene TRBJ2-2; weak D call: TRBD2 (6 bases). The CDR3 has 16 amino acids. V dropped 6 bases and J dropped 7 bases, with 21 bases sitting between them. Germline V CDR1 and CDR2: MNHEY, SMNVEV (reference sequence). CDR3 protein: CASSQASTSWGGELFF. CDR3 in DNA: TGTGCCAGCAGCCAAGCGTCGACTAGTTGGGGCGGGGAGCTGTTTTTT.

This clonotype was seen more than once but under ten times. V usage is TRBV7-3 and J usage is TRBJ2-3, with a tentative D call TRBD2 (5 bases). V shed 7 bases and J shed 4 bases, with 15 bases lying between them. The CDR3 extends over 14 amino acids. Germline V CDR1 and CDR2: SGHTA, FQGTGA. CDR3 protein: CASKRGPGADTQYF. The DNA of the CDR3 is TGTGCCAGCAAAAGAGGCCCCGGGGCAGATACGCAGTATTTT.